This T cell receptor (beta chain) emerged from a study of shared clonotypes between healthy human individuals. Some 32,000 T cell genomes, or about 200 ng DNA, went into the sorted-subset replicate PCRs. As originally analysed: As immunoSEQ supplied junction-only sequences (without quality scores), filtering differed. Clones were sequenced by immunoSEQ multiplex PCR, and TCRdb holds only the in-frame ones, with some missing. Clonal size and the V and J genes are those of that table, whereas D and trimming came from the DNA. The sample contains about 530,000 clones, approximately 95% of which appear only once. Looked up from germline, CDR1 is SNHLY and CDR2 is FYNNEI. Trimming took off 11 bases at V and 1 base at J, with 18 bases between the two ends. CDR3 length: 14 amino acids.

Sequences were obtained from naive CD4+ T cells sorted from blood. The subset denotes: CD45RA+ positively selected. The rearrangement joins TRBV2 to TRBJ2-7, with D hard to call. The source of this sequence is a woman under 40 in good health. The CDR3 loop reads CAGVEFQESYEQYF. DNA for the CDR3: TGTGCCGGAGTGGAGTTCCAAGAATCCTACGAGCAGTACTTC.